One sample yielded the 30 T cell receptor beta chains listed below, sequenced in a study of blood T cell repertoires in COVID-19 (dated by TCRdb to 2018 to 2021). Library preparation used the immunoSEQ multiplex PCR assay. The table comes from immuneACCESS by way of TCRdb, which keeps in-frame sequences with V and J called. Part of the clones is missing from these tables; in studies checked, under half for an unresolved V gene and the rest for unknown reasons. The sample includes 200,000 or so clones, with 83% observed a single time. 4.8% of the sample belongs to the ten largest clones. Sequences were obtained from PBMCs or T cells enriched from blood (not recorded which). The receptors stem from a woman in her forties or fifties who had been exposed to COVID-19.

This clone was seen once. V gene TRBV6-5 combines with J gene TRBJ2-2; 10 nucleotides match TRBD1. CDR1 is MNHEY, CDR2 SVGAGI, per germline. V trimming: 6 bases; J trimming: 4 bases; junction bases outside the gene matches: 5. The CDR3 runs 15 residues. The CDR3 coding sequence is TGTGCCAGCAGACGACAGGGGGCGAGCACCGGGGAGCTGTTTTTT. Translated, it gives CASRRQGASTGELFF.

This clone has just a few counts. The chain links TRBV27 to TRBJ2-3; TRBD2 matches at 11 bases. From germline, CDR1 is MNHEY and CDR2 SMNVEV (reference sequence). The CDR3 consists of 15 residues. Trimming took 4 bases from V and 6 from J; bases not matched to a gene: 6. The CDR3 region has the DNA TGTGCCAGCAGTTCGGGACTAGCGGTTAGGGATACGCAGTATTTT. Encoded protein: CASSSGLAVRDTQYF.

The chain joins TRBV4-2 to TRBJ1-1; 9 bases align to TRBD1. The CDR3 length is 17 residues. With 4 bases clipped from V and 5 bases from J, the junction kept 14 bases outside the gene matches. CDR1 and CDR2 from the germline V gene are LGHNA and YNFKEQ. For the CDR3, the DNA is TGTGCCAGCAGCCTTACACCCGGGACAGGGATGGGGACTGAAGCTTTCTTT. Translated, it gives CASSLTPGTGMGTEAFF.

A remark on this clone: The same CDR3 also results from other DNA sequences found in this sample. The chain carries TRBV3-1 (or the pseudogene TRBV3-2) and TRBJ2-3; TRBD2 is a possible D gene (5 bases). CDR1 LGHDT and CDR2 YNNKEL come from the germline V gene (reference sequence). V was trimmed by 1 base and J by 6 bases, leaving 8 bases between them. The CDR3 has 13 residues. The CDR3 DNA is TGTGCCAGCAGCCAAGCACGGGGTGATACGCAGTATTTT. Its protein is CASSQARGDTQYF.

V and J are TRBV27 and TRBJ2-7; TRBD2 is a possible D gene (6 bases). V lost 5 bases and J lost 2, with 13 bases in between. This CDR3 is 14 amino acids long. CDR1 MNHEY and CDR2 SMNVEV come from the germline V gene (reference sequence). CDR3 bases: TGTGCCAGCAGTCTTAGGGACTTTCCCTACGAGCAGTACTTC. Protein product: CASSLRDFPYEQYF.

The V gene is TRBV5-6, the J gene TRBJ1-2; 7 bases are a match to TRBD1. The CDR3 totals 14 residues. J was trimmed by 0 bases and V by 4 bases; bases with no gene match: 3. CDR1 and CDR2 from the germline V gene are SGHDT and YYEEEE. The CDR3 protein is CASSPGQSNYGYTF. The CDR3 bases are TGTGCCAGCAGCCCGGGACAGTCTAACTATGGCTACACCTTC.

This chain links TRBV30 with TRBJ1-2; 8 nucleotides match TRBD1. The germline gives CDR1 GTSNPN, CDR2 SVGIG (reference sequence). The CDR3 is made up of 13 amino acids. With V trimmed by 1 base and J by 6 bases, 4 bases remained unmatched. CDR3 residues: CAWSARTGHGYTF. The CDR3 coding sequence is TGTGCCTGGAGTGCCCGGACAGGGCATGGCTACACCTTC.

The CDR3 DNA sequence: TGTGCCAGCAGTGGCATTTTAAGGGGGGGCGTTCAGTACTTC. As protein: CASSGILRGGVQYF. The chain links TRBV2 to TRBJ2-4; tentatively, D is TRBD2 (7 bases). The CDR3 extends over 14 amino acids. Germline CDR1 reads SNHLY; CDR2 reads FYNNEI. Trimming cost V 4 bases and J 11 bases, with 18 bases left between them.

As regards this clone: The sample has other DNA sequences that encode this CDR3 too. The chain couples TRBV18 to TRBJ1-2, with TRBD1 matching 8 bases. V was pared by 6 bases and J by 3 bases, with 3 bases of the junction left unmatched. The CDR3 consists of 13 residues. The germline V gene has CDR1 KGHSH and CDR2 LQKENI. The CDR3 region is CASSPTGDYGYTF. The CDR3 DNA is TGTGCCAGCTCCCCGACAGGGGACTATGGCTACACCTTC. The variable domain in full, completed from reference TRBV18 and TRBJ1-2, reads NAGVMQNPRHLVRRRGQEARLRCSPMKGHSHVYWYRQLPEEGLKFMVYLQKENIIDESGMPKERFSAEFPKEGPSILRIQQVVRGDSAAYFCASSPTGDYGYTFGSGTRLTVV.

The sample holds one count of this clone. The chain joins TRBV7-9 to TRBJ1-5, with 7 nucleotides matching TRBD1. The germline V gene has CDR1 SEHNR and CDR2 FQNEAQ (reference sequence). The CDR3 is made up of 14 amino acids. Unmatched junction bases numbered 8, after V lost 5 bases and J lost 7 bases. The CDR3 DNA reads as TGTGCCAGCAGCCTAGACAGGGTAGAACAGCCCCAGCATTTT. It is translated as CASSLDRVEQPQHF.

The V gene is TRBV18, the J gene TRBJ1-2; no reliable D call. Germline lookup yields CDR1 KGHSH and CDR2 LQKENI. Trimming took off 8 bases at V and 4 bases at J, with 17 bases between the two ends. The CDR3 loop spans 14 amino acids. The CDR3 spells CASHWRRGSYGYTF. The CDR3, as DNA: TGTGCCAGCCATTGGCGTAGAGGATCCTATGGCTACACCTTC. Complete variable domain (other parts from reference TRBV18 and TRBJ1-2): NAGVMQNPRHLVRRRGQEARLRCSPMKGHSHVYWYRQLPEEGLKFMVYLQKENIIDESGMPKERFSAEFPKEGPSILRIQQVVRGDSAAYFCASHWRRGSYGYTFGSGTRLTVV.

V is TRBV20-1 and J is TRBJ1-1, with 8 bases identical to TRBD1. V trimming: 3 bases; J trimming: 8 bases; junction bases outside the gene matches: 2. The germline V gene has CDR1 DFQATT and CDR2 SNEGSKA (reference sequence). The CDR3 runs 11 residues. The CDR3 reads CSASYRGEAFF. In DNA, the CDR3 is TGCAGTGCTAGTTACAGGGGGGAAGCTTTCTTT.

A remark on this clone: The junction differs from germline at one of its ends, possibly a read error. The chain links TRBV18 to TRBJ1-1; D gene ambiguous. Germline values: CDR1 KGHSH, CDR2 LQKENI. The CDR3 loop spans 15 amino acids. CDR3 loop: CASSPPRSMKTEAFF. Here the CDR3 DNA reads TGTGCCAGCTCACCACCGAGAAGTATGAAAACTGAAGCTTTCTTT.

In DNA, the CDR3 is TGTGCCAGCAGCCACTCCCGTGGCGAACTCCGGGGGTACGAGCAGTACTTC. Translated, it gives CASSHSRGELRGYEQYF. The chain is built from TRBV5-8 and TRBJ2-7, with D perhaps matching TRBD2 (6 bases). The germline V gene has CDR1 SGHTS and CDR2 YDEGEE. This CDR3 region has 17 residues. V was trimmed by 4 bases and J by 4 bases, leaving 24 bases between them.

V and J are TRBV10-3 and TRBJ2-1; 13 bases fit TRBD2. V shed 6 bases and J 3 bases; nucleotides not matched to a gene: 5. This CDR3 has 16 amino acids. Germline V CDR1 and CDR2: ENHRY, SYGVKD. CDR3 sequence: CAISGLAGAGYNEQFF. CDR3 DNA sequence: TGTGCCATCAGCGGACTAGCGGGGGCCGGCTACAATGAGCAGTTCTTC.

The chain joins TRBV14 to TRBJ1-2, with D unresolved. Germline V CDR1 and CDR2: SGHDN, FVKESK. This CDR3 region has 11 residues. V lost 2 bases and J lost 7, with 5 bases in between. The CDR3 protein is CASSQTGGYTF. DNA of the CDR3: TGTGCCAGCAGCCAAACGGGTGGCTACACCTTC.

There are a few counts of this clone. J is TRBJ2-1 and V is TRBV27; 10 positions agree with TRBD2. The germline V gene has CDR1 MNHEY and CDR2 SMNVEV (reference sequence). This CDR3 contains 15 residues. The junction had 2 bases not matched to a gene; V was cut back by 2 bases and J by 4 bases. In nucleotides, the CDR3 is TGTGCCAGCAGTTTACGGACTAGCGGTTACAATGAGCAGTTCTTC. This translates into CASSLRTSGYNEQFF.

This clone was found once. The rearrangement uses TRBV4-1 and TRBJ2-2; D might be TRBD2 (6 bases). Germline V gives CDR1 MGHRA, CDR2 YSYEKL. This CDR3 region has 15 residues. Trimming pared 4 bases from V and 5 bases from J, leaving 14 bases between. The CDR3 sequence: CASSRQTGETGELFF. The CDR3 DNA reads TGCGCCAGCAGCCGACAAACGGGGGAGACCGGGGAGCTGTTTTTT.

The CDR3 DNA follows: TGTGCCAGCAGCTTGGAGGGGGCGAACTATGGCTACACCTTC. Amino acid sequence: CASSLEGANYGYTF. The chain carries TRBV5-4 and TRBJ1-2; 7 bases are a match to TRBD1. Trimming took 0 bases from V and 2 from J; bases not matched to a gene: 1. Per germline, CDR1 SGHNT and CDR2 YYREEE (reference sequence). The CDR3 is made up of 14 amino acids.

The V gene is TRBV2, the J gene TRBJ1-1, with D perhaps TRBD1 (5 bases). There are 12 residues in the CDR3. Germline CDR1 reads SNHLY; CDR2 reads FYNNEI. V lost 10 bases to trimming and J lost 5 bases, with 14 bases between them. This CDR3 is CAIADMETEAFF. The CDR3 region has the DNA TGTGCCATCGCGGACATGGAGACTGAAGCTTTCTTT.

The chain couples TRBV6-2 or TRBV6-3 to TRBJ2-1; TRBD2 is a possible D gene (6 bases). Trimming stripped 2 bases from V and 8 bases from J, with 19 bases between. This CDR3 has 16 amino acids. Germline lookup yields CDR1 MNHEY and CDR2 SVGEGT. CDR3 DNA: TGTGCCAGCAGTTACAGGGGCGGGGTTGTCGTCGATGAGCAGTTCTTC. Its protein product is CASSYRGGVVVDEQFF.

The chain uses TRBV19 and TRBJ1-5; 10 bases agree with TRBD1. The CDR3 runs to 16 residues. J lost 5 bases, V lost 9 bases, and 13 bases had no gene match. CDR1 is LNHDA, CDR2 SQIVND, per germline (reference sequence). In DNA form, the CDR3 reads TGTGCCAGCCAGACAGGCCCGGGACAGGGGCATCAGCCCCAGCATTTT. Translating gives CASQTGPGQGHQPQHF.

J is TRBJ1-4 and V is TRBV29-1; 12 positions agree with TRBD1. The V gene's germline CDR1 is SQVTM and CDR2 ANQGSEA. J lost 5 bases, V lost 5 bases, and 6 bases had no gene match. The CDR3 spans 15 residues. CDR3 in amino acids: CSVSGQGASNEKLFF. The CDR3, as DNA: TGCAGCGTTTCGGGACAGGGGGCTTCGAATGAAAAACTGTTTTTT.

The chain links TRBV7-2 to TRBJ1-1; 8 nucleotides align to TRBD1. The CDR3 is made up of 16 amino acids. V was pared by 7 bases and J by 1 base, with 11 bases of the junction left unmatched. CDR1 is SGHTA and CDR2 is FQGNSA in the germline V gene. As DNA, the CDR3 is TGTGCCAGCATTCCCGAAGGCACAGGGGGGAACACTGAAGCTTTCTTT. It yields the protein CASIPEGTGGNTEAFF.

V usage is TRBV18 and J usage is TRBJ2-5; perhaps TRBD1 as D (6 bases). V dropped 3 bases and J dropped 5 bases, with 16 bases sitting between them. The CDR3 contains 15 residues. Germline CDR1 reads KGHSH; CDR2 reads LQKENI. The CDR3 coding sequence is TGTGCCAGCTCACCGTCGACAGGCAGACGGGAGACCCAGTACTTC. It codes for CASSPSTGRRETQYF.

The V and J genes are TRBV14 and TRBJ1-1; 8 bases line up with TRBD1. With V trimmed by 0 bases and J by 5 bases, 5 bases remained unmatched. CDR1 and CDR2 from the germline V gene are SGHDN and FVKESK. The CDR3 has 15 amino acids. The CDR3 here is CASSQDDRGWTEAFF. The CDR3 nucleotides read TGTGCCAGCAGCCAAGATGACAGGGGATGGACTGAAGCTTTCTTT.

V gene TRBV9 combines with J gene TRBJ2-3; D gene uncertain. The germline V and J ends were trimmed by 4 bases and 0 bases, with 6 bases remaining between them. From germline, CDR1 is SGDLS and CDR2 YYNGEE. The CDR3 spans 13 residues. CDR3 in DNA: TGTGCCAGCAGCACGACTAGCACAGATACGCAGTATTTT. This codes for CASSTTSTDTQYF.

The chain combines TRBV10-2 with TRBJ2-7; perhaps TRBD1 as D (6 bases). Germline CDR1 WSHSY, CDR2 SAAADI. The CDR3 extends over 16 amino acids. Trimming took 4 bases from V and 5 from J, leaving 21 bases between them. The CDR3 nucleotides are TGCGCCAGCAGTGGACCTACAGGGCCGGGTGGCGACGAGCAGTACTTC. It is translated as CASSGPTGPGGDEQYF.

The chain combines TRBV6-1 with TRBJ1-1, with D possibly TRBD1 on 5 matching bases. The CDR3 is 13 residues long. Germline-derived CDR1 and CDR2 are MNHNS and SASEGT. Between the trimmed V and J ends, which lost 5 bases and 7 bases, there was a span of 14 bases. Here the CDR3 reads CASSLAGGIEAFF. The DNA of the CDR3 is TGTGCCAGCAGTTTGGCCGGGGGGATTGAAGCTTTCTTT.

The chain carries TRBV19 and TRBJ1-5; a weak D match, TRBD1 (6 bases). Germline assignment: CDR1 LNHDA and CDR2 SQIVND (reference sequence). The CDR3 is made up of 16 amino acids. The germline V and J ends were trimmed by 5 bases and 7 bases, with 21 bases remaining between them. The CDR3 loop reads CASSAQVQGLGQPQHF. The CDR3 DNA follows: TGTGCCAGTAGTGCGCAGGTCCAGGGGCTAGGACAGCCCCAGCATTTT.